The clone carrying this T cell receptor beta chain has at least ten counts. The data stem from a study of immune characterization of retroperitoneal liposarcoma. MiXCR, run by TCRdb on the PCR reads, gives a single entry per CDR3 protein. The table shows approximately 10,000 distinct CDR3 sequences, with around 37% occurring only once. The V end was cut by 10 bases, the J end by 4 bases, with 26 bases between. This CDR3 contains 17 residues. The germline gives CDR1 MNHNS, CDR2 SASEGT. The chain is built from TRBV6-1 and TRBJ2-1; no clear D. This sequence originates from a male donor with retroperitoneal liposarcoma. The sample consisted of tumor tissue. For the CDR3, the DNA is TGTGCCACCGCAAAAACCCCTGGGGTTTGGCCGTACAATGAGCAGTTCTTC. It translates to CATAKTPGVWPYNEQFF.